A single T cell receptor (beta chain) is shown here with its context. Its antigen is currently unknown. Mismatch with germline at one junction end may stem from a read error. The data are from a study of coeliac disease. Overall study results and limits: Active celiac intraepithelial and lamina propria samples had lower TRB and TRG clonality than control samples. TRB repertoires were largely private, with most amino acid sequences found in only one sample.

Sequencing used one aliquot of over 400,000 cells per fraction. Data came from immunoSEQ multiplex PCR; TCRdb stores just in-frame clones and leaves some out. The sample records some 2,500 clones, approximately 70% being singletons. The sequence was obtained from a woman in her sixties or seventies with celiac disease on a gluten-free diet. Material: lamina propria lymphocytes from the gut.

The CDR3 region has the DNA TGTGCCAGCAGCTCCCCCCTATCGAACACCGGGGAGCTGTTTTTT. Protein: CASSSPLSNTGELFF. The chain has TRBV5-1 and TRBJ2-2, with D hard to call. The CDR3 spans 15 residues. Germline CDR1 SGHRS, CDR2 YFSETQ.